This T cell receptor beta chain derives from a study of Graves' ophthalmopathy and Graves' hyperthyroidism. Study at large: The authors collected peripheral blood at initial diagnosis, before any treatment.

The V gene's germline CDR1 is MGHRA and CDR2 YSYEKL. Germline trimming cut 1 base from V and 6 bases from J; bases unmatched to any gene: 6. This CDR3 spans 14 amino acids. The study's findings and limits: Most thyroid clonotypes expanded beyond 0.001 frequency were also found in blood.

The authors amplified TCR beta CDR3 regions, and they did so from RNA transcripts for repertoire sequencing. The workflow started with a first-round RT-PCR run with HTBI primers and then moved on to a second-round multiplex PCR. MiXCR was run by TCRdb on the multiplex PCR reads, yielding one entry per CDR3 protein. In the table there are fewer than 400,000 distinct CDR3 sequences, about 17% of which are singletons. This clonotype was picked up many times. Its specificity is not known. CAS ≥3, NOSPECS ≥4, moderate-to-severe activity and duration under 3 months marked donors with ophthalmopathy. The PBMCs originated from around 9.7 ml of fresh peripheral blood.

Sequences were obtained from peripheral blood. This clonotype was obtained from a woman aged 18 to 35 with Graves' ophthalmopathy. V and J are TRBV4-1 and TRBJ2-7; 7 bases agree with TRBD1. The CDR3 loop reads CASSQAVTGFEQYF. The CDR3 DNA sequence: TGCGCCAGCAGCCAAGCCGTGACAGGGTTCGAGCAGTACTTC.